This T cell receptor beta chain was observed in a study of blood T cell repertoires in COVID-19 (dated by TCRdb to 2020 to 2021). About the full investigation: The collaborator samples originated in the United States, Italy and Spain and spanned the acute and convalescent phases of COVID-19. The prospective study material was composed of cDNA or gDNA derived from T cells, B-cell-depleted T cells, or PBMCs. Subjects who had been exposed to COVID-19, were actively infected with it, or had recovered from it provided the deeply sampled blood TCRbeta repertoires that made up the dataset. The repertoires were made available in a free public database intended to serve as a resource for research on the immune response to SARS-CoV-2. Samples were obtained from the ongoing ImmuneRACE study (first 160 participants) and from some 1,300 subjects provided by 6 global collaborators. A de-identified subject ID, COVID-19 status, age in years and sex were almost always included in the sample metadata. Where HLA class I and class II types were available, the types were taken from metadata supplied by the sample provider, not from assay-based typing.

Comments on this clone: Its antigen is currently not known. Base qualities are not at hand, and no much larger clone is one base apart.

Summary of the overall study and its limitations: The amount of clinical and demographic metadata varied by source and participant and was provided uncurated.

TCRbeta CDR3 regions were amplified from genomic DNA using the immunoSEQ Assay, a bias-controlled multiplex PCR. Processing in the source paper ran as follows. Within the assay, amplification of reference gene primers was used to estimate how many nucleated cells each sample contained. To quantify the absolute abundance of each unique TCRbeta CDR3 rearrangement, sequence reads were collapsed and filtered. For each sample, productive Simpson clonality was calculated as the square root of Simpson's diversity index over productive rearrangements. Drawn from immuneACCESS, this table holds only the in-frame rearrangements with V and J called that TCRdb kept. Clones are partly lost; checked studies trace under half to an unresolved V gene and leave the rest unexplained. V, J and clone size are taken as reported in that table, and D and trimming were inferred from the DNA itself. This sample is represented by 120,000 to 150,000 clones; roughly 80% of them were singletons. The top ten hold about 3% of the sample.

The junction shows trimming of 4 bases on V and 0 bases on J, plus 7 bases between the germline ends. CDR1 SNHLY and CDR2 FYNNEI were looked up in the germline V gene. The CDR3, from cysteine to phenylalanine, totals 15 residues. Solely the CDR3 DNA is kept, with 45 bases framed from the first base. The collaborating institutions used their own protocols to collect whole blood in K2EDTA tubes. For TCRbeta analysis, collaborators shipped samples in one of three forms: frozen whole blood, isolated PBMCs, or DNA extracted from either of those sample types. The chain joins TRBV2 to TRBJ1-6, with a weak D call of TRBD1 (6 bases match). The sample taken for sequencing was peripheral blood. This sequence originates from a woman aged 40 to 50 with active or convalescent COVID-19. At the DNA level, the sequence is TGTGCCAGCAGTGGGGACAACTCCTATAATTCACCCCTCCACTTT. This yields the protein CASSGDNSYNSPLHF.